This T cell receptor (beta chain) stems from a study of cytomegalovirus exposure and HLA in healthy donors. Regarding the study as a whole: Researchers reported in a later analysis that common viral pathogens appeared linked to several top clusters. Most of the TCR beta V segments (in an earlier analysis) were productive either about 87% or about 30% of the time.

This clone was counted once. Its target is not known. PCR used 60 Vbeta primers and 13 Jbeta primers. Using immunoSEQ multiplex PCR, the repertoire was profiled, and TCRdb retains in-frame clones only, with some absent. The table includes around 90,000 clones, approximately 81% detected once. V was cut by 5 bases and J by 3 bases, with 8 bases left in between. This CDR3 comprises 12 residues. Germline CDR1 reads SGHVS; CDR2 reads FQNEAQ. The sequence was obtained from a man aged 40-50 years in good health and CMV-seropositive. The chain employs TRBV7-8 and TRBJ2-7; no clear D gene. The sample was PBMCs. CDR3 amino acids: CASSGGIYEQYF. CDR3 sequence (DNA): TGTGCCAGCAGCGGCGGAATCTACGAGCAGTACTTC.